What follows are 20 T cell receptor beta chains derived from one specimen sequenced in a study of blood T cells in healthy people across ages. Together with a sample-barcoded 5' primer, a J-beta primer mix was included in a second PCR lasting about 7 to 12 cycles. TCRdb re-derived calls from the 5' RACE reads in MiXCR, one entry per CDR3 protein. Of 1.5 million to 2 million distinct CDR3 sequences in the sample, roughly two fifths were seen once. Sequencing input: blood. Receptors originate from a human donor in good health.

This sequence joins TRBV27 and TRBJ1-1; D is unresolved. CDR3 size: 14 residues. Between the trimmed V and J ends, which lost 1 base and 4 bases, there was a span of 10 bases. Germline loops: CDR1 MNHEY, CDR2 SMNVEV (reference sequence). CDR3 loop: CASSLFTESTEAFF. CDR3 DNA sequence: TGTGCCAGCAGTTTATTTACGGAAAGCACTGAAGCTTTCTTT.

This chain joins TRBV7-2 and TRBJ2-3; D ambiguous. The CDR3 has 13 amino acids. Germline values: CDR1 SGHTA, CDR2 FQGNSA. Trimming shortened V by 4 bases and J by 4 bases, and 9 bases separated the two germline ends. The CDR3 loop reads CASSSGHADTQYF. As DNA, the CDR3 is TGTGCCAGCAGCTCAGGTCACGCAGATACGCAGTATTTT.

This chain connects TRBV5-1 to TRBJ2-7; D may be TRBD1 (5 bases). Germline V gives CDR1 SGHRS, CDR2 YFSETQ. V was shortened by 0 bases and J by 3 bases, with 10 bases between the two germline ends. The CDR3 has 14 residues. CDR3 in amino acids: CASSLEPGFYEQYF. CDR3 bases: TGCGCCAGCAGCTTGGAGCCAGGGTTCTACGAGCAGTACTTC.

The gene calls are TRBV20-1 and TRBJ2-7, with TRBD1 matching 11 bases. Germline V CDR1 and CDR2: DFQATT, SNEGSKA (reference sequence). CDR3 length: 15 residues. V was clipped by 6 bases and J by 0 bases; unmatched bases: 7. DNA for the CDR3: TGCAGTGCAACCGGACAGGGGGCGCTCTCCTACGAGCAGTACTTC. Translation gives CSATGQGALSYEQYF.

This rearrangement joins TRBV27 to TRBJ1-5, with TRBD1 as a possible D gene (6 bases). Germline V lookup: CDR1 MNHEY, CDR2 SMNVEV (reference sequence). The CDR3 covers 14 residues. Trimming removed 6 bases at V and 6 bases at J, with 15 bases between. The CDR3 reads CASSRLGQTQPQHF. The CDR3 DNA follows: TGTGCCAGCAGCCGACTAGGACAGACTCAGCCCCAGCATTTT.

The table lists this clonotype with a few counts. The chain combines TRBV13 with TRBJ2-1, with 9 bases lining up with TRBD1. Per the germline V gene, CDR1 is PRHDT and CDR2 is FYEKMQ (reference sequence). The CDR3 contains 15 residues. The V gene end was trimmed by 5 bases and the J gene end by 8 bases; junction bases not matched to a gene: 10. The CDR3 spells CASSPQQGATDEQFF. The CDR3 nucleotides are TGTGCCAGCAGCCCGCAACAGGGGGCTACCGATGAGCAGTTCTTC.

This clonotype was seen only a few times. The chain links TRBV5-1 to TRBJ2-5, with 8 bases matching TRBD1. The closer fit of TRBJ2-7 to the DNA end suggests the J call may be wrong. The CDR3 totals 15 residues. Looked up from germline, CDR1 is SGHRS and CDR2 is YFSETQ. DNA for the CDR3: TGCGCCAGCAGCTTAGAACAGACAGGGGTTAGCGAGCAGTACTTC. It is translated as CASSLEQTGVSEQYF.

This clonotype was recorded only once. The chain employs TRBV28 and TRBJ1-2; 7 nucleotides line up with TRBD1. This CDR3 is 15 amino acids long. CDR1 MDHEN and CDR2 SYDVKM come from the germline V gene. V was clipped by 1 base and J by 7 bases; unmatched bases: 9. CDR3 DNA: TGTGCCAGCAGTTTATTGAGGGGGCAGACTGGTGGCTACACCTTC. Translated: CASSLLRGQTGGYTF.

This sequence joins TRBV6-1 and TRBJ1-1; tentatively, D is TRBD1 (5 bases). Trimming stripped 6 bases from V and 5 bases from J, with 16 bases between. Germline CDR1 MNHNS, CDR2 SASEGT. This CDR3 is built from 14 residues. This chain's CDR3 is CASRQGWGSTEAFF. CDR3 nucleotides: TGTGCCAGCAGGCAGGGCTGGGGGTCGACTGAAGCTTTCTTT.

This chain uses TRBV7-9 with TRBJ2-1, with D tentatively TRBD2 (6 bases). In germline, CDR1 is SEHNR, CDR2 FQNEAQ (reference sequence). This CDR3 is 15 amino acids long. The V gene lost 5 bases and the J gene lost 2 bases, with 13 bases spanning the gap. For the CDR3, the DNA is TGTGCCAGCAGCAAGACGGGGGTAACCTACAATGAGCAGTTCTTC. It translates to CASSKTGVTYNEQFF.

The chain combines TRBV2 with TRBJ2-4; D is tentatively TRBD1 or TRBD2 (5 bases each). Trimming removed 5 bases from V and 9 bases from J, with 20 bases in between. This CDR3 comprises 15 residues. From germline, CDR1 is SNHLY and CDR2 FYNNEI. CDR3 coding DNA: TGTGCCAGCAGTTCAGGGACCCCCGGTCTGGGCATTCAGTACTTC. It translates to CASSSGTPGLGIQYF.

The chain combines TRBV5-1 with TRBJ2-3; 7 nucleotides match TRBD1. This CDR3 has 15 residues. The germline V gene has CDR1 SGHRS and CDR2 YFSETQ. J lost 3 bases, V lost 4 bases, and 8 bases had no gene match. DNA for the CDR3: TGCGCCAGCAGCCCGGACAGGACCCATACAGATACGCAGTATTTT. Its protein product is CASSPDRTHTDTQYF.

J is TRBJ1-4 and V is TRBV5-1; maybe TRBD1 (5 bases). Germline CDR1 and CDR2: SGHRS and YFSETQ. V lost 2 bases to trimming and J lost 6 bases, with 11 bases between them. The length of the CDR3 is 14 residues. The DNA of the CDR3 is TGCGCCAGCAGCTTTAACATAGGGGATGAAAAACTGTTTTTT. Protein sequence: CASSFNIGDEKLFF.

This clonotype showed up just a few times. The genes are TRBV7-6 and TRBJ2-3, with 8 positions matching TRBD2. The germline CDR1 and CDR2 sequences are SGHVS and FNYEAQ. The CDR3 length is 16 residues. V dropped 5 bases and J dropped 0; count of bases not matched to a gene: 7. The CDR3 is CASSPPGGGSTDTQYF. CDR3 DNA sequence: TGTGCCAGCAGCCCCCCAGGCGGGGGGAGCACAGATACGCAGTATTTT. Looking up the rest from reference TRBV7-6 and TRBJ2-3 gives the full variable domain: GAGVSQSPRYKVTKRGQDVALRCDPISGHVSLYWYRQALGQGPEFLTYFNYEAQQDKSGLPNDRFSAERPEGSISTLTIQRTEQRDSAMYRCASSPPGGGSTDTQYFGPGTRLTVL.

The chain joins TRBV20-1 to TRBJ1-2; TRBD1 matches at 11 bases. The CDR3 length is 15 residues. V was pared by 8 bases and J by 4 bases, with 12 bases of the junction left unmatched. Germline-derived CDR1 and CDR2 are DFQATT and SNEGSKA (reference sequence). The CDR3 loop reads CSTTPSGTGGYGYTF. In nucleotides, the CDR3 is TGCAGTACTACACCTTCCGGGACAGGGGGCTATGGCTACACCTTC.

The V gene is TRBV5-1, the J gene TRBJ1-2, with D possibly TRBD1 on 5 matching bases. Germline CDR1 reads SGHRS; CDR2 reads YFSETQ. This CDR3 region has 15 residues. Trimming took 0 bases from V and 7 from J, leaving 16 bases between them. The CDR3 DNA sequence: TGCGCCAGCAGCTTGGAAGGTCTTGGAGGGACTGGCTACACCTTC. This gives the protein CASSLEGLGGTGYTF.

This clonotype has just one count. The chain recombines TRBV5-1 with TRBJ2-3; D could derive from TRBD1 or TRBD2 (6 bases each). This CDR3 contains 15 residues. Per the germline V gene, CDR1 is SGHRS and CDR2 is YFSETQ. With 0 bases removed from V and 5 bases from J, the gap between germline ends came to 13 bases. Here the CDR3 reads CASSLDRGRGDTQYF. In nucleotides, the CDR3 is TGCGCCAGCAGCTTGGACCGGGGGCGGGGAGATACGCAGTATTTT.

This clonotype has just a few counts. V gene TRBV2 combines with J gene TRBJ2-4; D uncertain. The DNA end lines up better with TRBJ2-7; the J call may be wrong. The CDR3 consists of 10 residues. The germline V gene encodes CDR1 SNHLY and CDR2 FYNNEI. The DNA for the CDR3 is TGTGCCTCCTTCGGTCTCGAGCAGTACTTC. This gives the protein CASFGLEQYF.

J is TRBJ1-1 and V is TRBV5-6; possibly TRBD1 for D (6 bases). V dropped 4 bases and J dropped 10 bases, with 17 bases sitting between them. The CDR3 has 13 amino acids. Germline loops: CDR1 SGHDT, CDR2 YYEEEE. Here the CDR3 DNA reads TGTGCCAGCAGCGATACAGGGAGTCGAGTAGCTTTCTTT. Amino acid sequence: CASSDTGSRVAFF.

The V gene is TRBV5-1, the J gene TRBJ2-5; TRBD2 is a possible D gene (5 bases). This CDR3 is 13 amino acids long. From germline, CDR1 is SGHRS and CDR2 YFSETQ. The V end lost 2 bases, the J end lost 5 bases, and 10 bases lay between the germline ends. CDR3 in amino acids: CASSFGVSETQYF. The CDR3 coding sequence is TGCGCCAGCAGCTTCGGGGTTAGCGAGACCCAGTACTTC.